The 10 T cell receptor beta chains below were found in one sample sequenced in a study of T cell responses to AZD1222 COVID-19 vaccine. Data came from immunoSEQ multiplex PCR; TCRdb stores just in-frame clones and leaves some out. The data show some 120,000 clones, just over 85% seen once. Sequenced here: peripheral blood, sampled on day 0 of AZD1222 vaccination. The receptors shown here come from an adult in good health.

The J gene is TRBJ2-6, the V gene TRBV12-3 or TRBV12-4; D gene unclear. This CDR3 has 13 amino acids. V lost 6 bases, J lost 4 bases, and 7 bases lay in between. The CDR3 sequence is CASRSSGANVLTF. CDR3 DNA sequence: TGTGCCAGCAGATCCTCGGGGGCCAACGTCCTGACTTTC.

This chain connects TRBV7-9 to TRBJ2-5; D is possibly TRBD1 (5 bases). The CDR3 has 14 amino acids. Between the trimmed V and J ends, which lost 1 base and 5 bases, there was a span of 11 bases. From germline, CDR1 is SEHNR and CDR2 FQNEAQ (reference sequence). The CDR3 loop reads CASSLVGVVETQYF. CDR3 coding DNA: TGTGCCAGCAGCTTAGTAGGGGTGGTGGAGACCCAGTACTTC.

This chain links TRBV5-4 with TRBJ1-1, with 10 bases matching TRBD1. The CDR3 extends over 15 amino acids. Germline V CDR1 and CDR2: SGHNT, YYREEE (reference sequence). The trim removed 4 bases at V and 5 bases at J, leaving 8 bases unmatched. The CDR3 nucleotides are TGTGCCAGCAGCCTCTCCGGGACAGGGGCTACTGAAGCTTTCTTT. Translated: CASSLSGTGATEAFF.

CDR3 region: CASSHRSRAYGYTF. The CDR3 DNA sequence: TGTGCCAGCAGCCATCGGTCCCGGGCGTATGGCTACACCTTC. The rearrangement links TRBV14 to TRBJ1-2; D is unresolved. CDR1 is SGHDN, CDR2 FVKESK, per germline. This CDR3 has 14 residues. The ends were cut back, 3 bases at V and 5 bases at J, with 13 bases in the middle.

The CDR3 nucleotides are TGTGCCAGCAGTCGACAGGGGCTTGGCTACACCTTC. Translated, it gives CASSRQGLGYTF. The rearrangement links TRBV7-8 to TRBJ1-2, with TRBD1 matching over 8 bases. The CDR3 is made up of 12 amino acids. Trimming cost V 6 bases and J 7 bases; bases outside gene matches: 4. The germline V gene encodes CDR1 SGHVS and CDR2 FQNEAQ. The variable domain in full, completed from reference TRBV7-8 and TRBJ1-2, reads GAGVSQSPRYKVAKRGQDVALRCDPISGHVSLFWYQQALGQGPEFLTYFQNEAQLDKSGLPSDRFFAERPEGSVSTLKIQRTQQEDSAVYLCASSRQGLGYTFGSGTRLTVV.

This chain connects TRBV29-1 to TRBJ2-1; 10 nucleotides agree with TRBD1. The CDR3 is 12 amino acids. CDR1 and CDR2 (germline): SQVTM, ANQGSEA. The V and J ends lost 7 bases and 10 bases, in that order; junction bases with no gene match: 7. CDR3 in amino acids: CSGGQGVGEQFF. Written as DNA, the CDR3 is TGCAGCGGAGGACAGGGGGTGGGGGAGCAGTTCTTC.

This chain's CDR3 is CASSLAPGQVYEQYF. The CDR3 nucleotides read TGTGCCAGCAGTTTAGCGCCGGGACAGGTTTACGAGCAGTACTTC. V usage is TRBV28 and J usage is TRBJ2-7, with 8 nucleotides matching TRBD1. The CDR3 is 15 amino acids. The V and J ends lost 2 bases and 4 bases, in that order; junction bases with no gene match: 7. Germline CDR1 reads MDHEN; CDR2 reads SYDVKM.

The chain joins TRBV18 to TRBJ1-1, with a weak D call TRBD1 (6 bases). The CDR3 is 14 residues long. V lost 5 bases, J lost 0 bases, and 10 bases lay in between. Germline V CDR1 and CDR2: KGHSH, LQKENI. The CDR3 bases are TGTGCCAGCTCAGTAACAGGGCTGAACACTGAAGCTTTCTTT. Translating gives CASSVTGLNTEAFF.

The chain employs TRBV19 and TRBJ1-1; maybe TRBD1 (6 bases). The V end was cut by 2 bases, the J end by 6 bases, with 19 bases between. Germline CDR1 LNHDA, CDR2 SQIVND (reference sequence). CDR3 length: 16 residues. This CDR3 is CASSIPPGGGFAEAFF. As DNA, the CDR3 is TGTGCCAGTAGTATACCCCCCGGAGGGGGATTCGCTGAAGCTTTCTTT. The full variable domain, rest sourced from reference TRBV19 and TRBJ1-1, is DGGITQSPKYLFRKEGQNVTLSCEQNLNHDAMYWYRQDPGQGLRLIYYSQIVNDFQKGDIAEGYSVSREKKESFPLTVTSAQKNPTAFYLCASSIPPGGGFAEAFFGQGTRLTVV.

Many counts were recorded for this clone. The CDR3 DNA is TGTGCCAGCAGTGAAGCGGGACCTTCCTACGAGCAGTACTTC. It translates to CASSEAGPSYEQYF. The V gene is TRBV11-2, the J gene TRBJ2-7, with 7 nucleotides matching TRBD2. The germline V gene encodes CDR1 SGHAT and CDR2 FQNNGV. The J segment lost 1 base and the V segment lost 6 bases, leaving 6 bases of the junction unmatched. The CDR3 contains 14 residues.